The entry below gives a single T cell receptor (beta chain) sequence along with its context. A much larger clone lies one base from this, so it may be a read error. The data derive from a study of T-cell reconstitution after alpha-beta-depleted transplantation in children. The CDR3 has 15 residues. Germline CDR1 and CDR2: SGHAT and FQNNGV. For TCRbeta, the library was prepared with unique molecular identifiers. MiXCR was run by TCRdb on the PCR reads, yielding one entry per CDR3 protein. The table has 170,000 or so distinct CDR3 sequences, 6.5% to 7.5% seen once; the top ten hold 3% to 3.5%. This clonotype was sampled from a human donor who donated a stem cell graft to a child with Wiskott-Aldrich syndrome. This specimen consisted of PBMCs from the stem cell graft donor, obtained from the stem cell graft. V is TRBV11-2 and J is TRBJ2-1; D ambiguous. The CDR3 DNA reads TGTGCCAGCATCTTAGGGCCAATACGATACAATGAGCAGTTCTTC. Translation gives CASILGPIRYNEQFF.